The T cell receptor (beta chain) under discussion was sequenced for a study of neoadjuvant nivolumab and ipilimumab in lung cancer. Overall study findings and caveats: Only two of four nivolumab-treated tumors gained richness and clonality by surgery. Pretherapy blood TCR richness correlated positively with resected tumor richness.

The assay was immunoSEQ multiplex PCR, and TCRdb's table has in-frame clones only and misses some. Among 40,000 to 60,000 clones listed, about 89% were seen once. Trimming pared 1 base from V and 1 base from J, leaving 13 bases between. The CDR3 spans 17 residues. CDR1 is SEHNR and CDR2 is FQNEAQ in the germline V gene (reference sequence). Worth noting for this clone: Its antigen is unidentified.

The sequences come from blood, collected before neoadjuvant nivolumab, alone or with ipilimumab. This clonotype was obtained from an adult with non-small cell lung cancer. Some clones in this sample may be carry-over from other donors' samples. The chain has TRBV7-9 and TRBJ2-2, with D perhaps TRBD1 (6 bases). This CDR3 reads CASSLVGGPRNTGELFF. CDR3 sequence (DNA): TGTGCCAGCAGCTTAGTTGGGGGCCCGAGGAACACCGGGGAGCTGTTTTTT.